This T cell receptor (beta chain) was sequenced during a study of human T cells and chemical hapten exposure. Across the study: The study lasted roughly 22 weeks, and patients were dosed weekly with diphenylcyclopropenone on the scalp throughout.

Library preparation tagged each individual cDNA molecule with a unique molecular identifier. TCRdb passed the RACE reads through MiXCR, listing each CDR3 protein once. Of around 100,000 distinct CDR3 sequences listed, 10% to 12% were seen once; the top ten hold about 3%. General study findings and limits: Sensitization with DPC brought no change to TCRs above 1 in 1000 in frequency. Significantly more large CDR3 similarity clusters arose among expanded TCRs than among controls.

This clonotype has a count of ten or more. Its target is not known. Sample time point: pre-sensitization, week 0. Treatment given: therapeutic diphenylcyclopropenone sensitization with weekly scalp DPC. The material sequenced was whole blood, taken in connection with sensitization to the hapten diphenylcyclopropenone (DPC). The receptor was isolated from a woman aged 60-75 years with alopecia areata. Some clones in this sample may be carry-over from other donors' samples.

CDR3 nucleotide sequence: TGTGCCAGCAGCCATTTGGGACAGCGCAATCAGCCCCAGCATTTT. It specifies CASSHLGQRNQPQHF. The genes are TRBV5-4 and TRBJ1-5, with 7 bases lining up with TRBD1. V shed 4 bases, J shed 2 bases, and the junction held 6 bases outside the gene matches. This CDR3 comprises 15 residues. Germline assignment: CDR1 SGHNT and CDR2 YYREEE (reference sequence).